The clone carrying this TCR beta chain has at least ten counts. Its antigen is as yet unknown. This entry is derived from a study of beta chain bispecific antibodies for T cell cancers. T cells were expanded from blood mononuclear cells for two to three days with anti-CD3 OKT3 or CD3/CD28 beads. Cocultures held some 5 x 10^4 normal T cells, some 5 x 10^4 targets, and bispecific antibody. This CDR3 contains 14 residues. V lost 5 bases and J 3 bases, leaving 14 bases between the germline ends. The germline gives CDR1 SEHNR, CDR2 FQNEAQ (reference sequence). Study results and caveats: Anti-TRBV12 exposure, compared with anti-CD19, reduced the TRBV12-3 proportion of TRBV signal by approximately 99%. Most targeted TRBV signal came from the leukemia cell line cells, not normal T cells.

One entry per CDR3 protein results from TCRdb running MiXCR on the 5' RACE reads. The sample has about 20,000 distinct CDR3 sequences; more than 2% are singletons. This sequence was found in a human donor in good health. Some clones in this sample may be carry-over from other donors' samples. The chain carries TRBV7-9 and TRBJ2-7, with a possible D match to TRBD1 (5 bases). The sample here was healthy donor T cells cultured with leukemia cells, taken from a culture containing a bispecific antibody targeting TCR Vbeta12. The CDR3 coding sequence is TGTGCCAGCAGCCCCGAAGGGGATCTCTACGAGCAGTACTTC. Protein product: CASSPEGDLYEQYF.